Listed here is a single T cell receptor (beta chain). The V gene's germline CDR1 is GTSNPN and CDR2 SVGIG (reference sequence). Trimming removed 0 bases from V and 6 bases from J, with 17 bases in between. The CDR3 length is 15 residues. Profiled with immunoSEQ multiplex PCR; TCRdb holds only in-frame clones, not every one. The table shows approximately 58,000 clones, with 90% occurring only once. This sample was included in a study of blood T cell repertoires in COVID-19. The wider study: The United States, Italy and Spain were the sources of the acute and convalescent COVID-19 samples.

V gene TRBV30 combines with J gene TRBJ1-2; a weak D match, TRBD1 (5 bases). This receptor was identified in a human donor in a cohort sampled during active COVID-19. Sequencing input: peripheral blood. This CDR3 reads CAWSVNTGGTDGYTF. CDR3 DNA: TGTGCCTGGAGTGTAAACACGGGGGGGACGGATGGCTACACCTTC.